A single sample gave rise to the 12 T cell receptor beta chains below, sequenced in a study of blood T cell repertoires in COVID-19. TCRdb's table, derived via immunoSEQ multiplex PCR, lists solely in-frame clones and lacks some. The table records 300,000 to 350,000 clones, more than 70% of them present only once. Sample: peripheral blood. Source of these receptors: a woman in her fifties or sixties with COVID-19, enrolled during active disease.

The CDR3 region is CASSPDRQSYNEQFF. The CDR3 DNA reads TGTGCCAGCTCCCCGGACAGGCAGTCCTACAATGAGCAGTTCTTC. The rearrangement links TRBV2 to TRBJ2-1, with TRBD1 matching 7 bases. CDR1 and CDR2 from the germline V gene are SNHLY and FYNNEI. The CDR3 covers 15 residues. J lost 1 base, V lost 8 bases, and 8 bases had no gene match.

The V and J genes are TRBV27 and TRBJ1-6; D uncertain. The CDR3 totals 14 residues. Germline V gives CDR1 MNHEY, CDR2 SMNVEV (reference sequence). V was shortened by 3 bases and J by 4 bases, with 7 bases between the two germline ends. CDR3 amino acids: CASSFTYYNSPLHF. CDR3 sequence (DNA): TGTGCCAGCAGTTTTACCTATTATAATTCACCCCTCCACTTT.

The rearrangement uses TRBV6-5 and TRBJ2-1, with 11 bases matching TRBD2. Germline V CDR1 and CDR2: MNHEY, SVGAGI. The CDR3 sequence is 15 residues long. J lost 4 bases, V lost 4 bases, and 3 bases had no gene match. The chain's CDR3 is CASSSGTSGYNEQFF. Written as DNA, the CDR3 is TGTGCCAGCAGTTCTGGGACTAGCGGTTACAATGAGCAGTTCTTC.

Only one count was recorded for this clone. The rearrangement links TRBV7-9 to TRBJ1-4, with a possible D match to TRBD1 (6 bases). The CDR3 is made up of 15 amino acids. Germline-derived CDR1 and CDR2 are SEHNR and FQNEAQ (reference sequence). V dropped 4 bases and J dropped 11 bases, with 20 bases sitting between them. CDR3 region: CASSSPMGGPEKLFF. The CDR3 nucleotides are TGTGCCAGCAGCTCCCCGATGGGGGGGCCAGAGAAACTGTTTTTT.

The chain couples TRBV5-1 to TRBJ1-1, with D possibly matching TRBD1 (6 bases). V was trimmed by 3 bases and J by 5 bases, leaving 11 bases between them. The CDR3 loop spans 13 amino acids. Germline CDR1 is SGHRS and CDR2 is YFSETQ. This CDR3 reads CASSSLTGTEAFF. The CDR3 DNA reads as TGCGCCAGCAGCTCCCTAACAGGGACTGAAGCTTTCTTT.

This clone was counted once. The chain links TRBV9 to TRBJ2-2; 13 nucleotides align to TRBD2. The CDR3 loop spans 19 amino acids. CDR1 and CDR2 (germline): SGDLS, YYNGEE. The ends lost 1 base at V and 4 bases at J; junction bases unmatched: 10. The CDR3 DNA is TGTGCCAGCAGCGTAATTCCGACTAGCGGGGGGAGCAGCACCGGGGAGCTGTTTTTT. Residues: CASSVIPTSGGSSTGELFF.

The genes are TRBV24-1 and TRBJ2-3; a possible D gene is TRBD2 (6 bases). The germline CDR1 and CDR2 sequences are KGHDR and SFDVKD. CDR3 length: 14 amino acids. V was shortened by 3 bases and J by 3 bases, with 9 bases between the two germline ends. This chain's CDR3 is CATSDPGRTDTQYF. The DNA of the CDR3 is TGTGCCACCAGTGATCCGGGGAGGACAGATACGCAGTATTTT.

V and J are TRBV28 and TRBJ1-3; no clear D. The CDR3 totals 13 residues. Looked up from germline, CDR1 is MDHEN and CDR2 is SYDVKM. Between the trimmed V and J ends, which lost 8 bases and 0 bases, there was a span of 8 bases. The CDR3 here is CASRSSSGNTIYF. The CDR3 nucleotides read TGTGCCAGCCGTTCGAGCTCTGGAAACACCATATATTTT.

Here the CDR3 reads CASSQDRRTGGNQPQHF. CDR3 nucleotides: TGTGCCAGCAGCCAAGATCGGAGGACAGGGGGCAATCAGCCCCAGCATTTT. The chain uses TRBV3-1 (or the pseudogene TRBV3-2) and TRBJ1-5, with TRBD1 identical over 9 bases. The germline V gene has CDR1 LGHDT and CDR2 YNNKEL (reference sequence). The trim removed 0 bases at V and 2 bases at J, leaving 5 bases unmatched. This CDR3 has 17 residues.

V gene TRBV4-1 combines with J gene TRBJ2-7; D might be TRBD1 (5 bases). The CDR3 spans 18 residues. Per germline, CDR1 MGHRA and CDR2 YSYEKL. The V end lost 1 base, the J end lost 0 bases, and 19 bases lay between the germline ends. The CDR3 coding sequence is TGCGCCAGCAGCCAAGGTTCAGGGTTGACCCCAACCTCCTACGAGCAGTACTTC. Translated, it gives CASSQGSGLTPTSYEQYF.

V is TRBV28 and J is TRBJ1-2; D possibly corresponds to TRBD1 (6 bases). CDR3 length equals 17 residues. CDR1 MDHEN and CDR2 SYDVKM come from the germline V gene. The germline V and J ends were trimmed by 6 bases and 0 bases, with 20 bases remaining between them. The CDR3 sequence: CASRPSGGRGANYGYTF. CDR3 nucleotides: TGTGCCAGCAGGCCTTCCGGGGGGCGAGGTGCTAACTATGGCTACACCTTC.

Here the CDR3 reads CASRGDRHNYGYTF. CDR3 sequence (DNA): TGTGCCAGCAGAGGGGACAGACACAACTATGGCTACACCTTC. The chain links TRBV6-5 to TRBJ1-2; 7 nucleotides align to TRBD1. CDR1 MNHEY and CDR2 SVGAGI come from the germline V gene. The CDR3 covers 14 residues. V shed 6 bases and J 2 bases; nucleotides not matched to a gene: 6.